This paragraph reports one T cell receptor beta chain. The same CDR3 is also encoded by other DNA sequences in this sample. Only in-frame clones appear in the TCRdb table, and some are missing; sequencing was by immunoSEQ multiplex PCR. The table includes roughly 1,600,000 clones, 97% to 99% detected once. The data belong to a study of shared clonotypes between healthy human individuals. Study information: Researchers drew samples from a couple of women and a few men aged 18 to 49.

V lost 2 bases and J lost 0; bases outside the gene matches: 1. CDR3 length: 15 amino acids. Germline values: CDR1 KGHSH, CDR2 LQKENI. The TCR sequence derives from a man in his thirties or forties in good health. The chain combines TRBV18 with TRBJ2-3, with 8 bases fitting TRBD2. Sample: naive CD4+ T cells sorted from blood. Subset noted: CD45RA+ positively selected. In DNA, the CDR3 is TGTGCCAGCTCACCATCTAGCGGGAGCACAGATACGCAGTATTTT. It codes for CASSPSSGSTDTQYF.